Below are 10 T cell receptor beta chains sequenced from a single sample in a study of blood T cells in healthy people across ages (dated by TCRdb to between 2015 and 2017). The library was prepared using 5' RACE. Sequencing was carried out with an Illumina HiSeq 2500. The second PCR ran for about 6 to 12 cycles and used a J-beta primer mix along with a sample-barcoded 5' primer. TCRdb reanalyzed the raw reads on its own, using fastp at Q25 for trimming and MiXCR for clone calling, and kept in-frame beta chains. Duplicate CDR3 protein sequences are folded into a single record with the most common DNA and genes. A total of 1,500,000 or so distinct CDR3 sequences appear in this sample, approximately 59% of them only once. The ten most abundant clones make up more than 6% of the sample. The specimen was blood. These TCRs come from a young man in good health.

The gene calls are TRBV5-1 and TRBJ2-5; possibly TRBD2 for D (6 bases). The CDR3 consists of 15 residues. The germline CDR1 and CDR2 sequences are SGHRS and YFSETQ. Trimming removed 4 bases at V and 11 bases at J, with 24 bases between. Here the CDR3 DNA reads TGCGCCAGCAGCCAGGGAGGACGGACTACGTTAGAGCAGTACTTC. It encodes CASSQGGRTTLEQYF.

As to this clonotype: Germline is not matched at one junction end, which may reflect a read error. The V and J genes are TRBV5-1 and TRBJ2-2; 7 positions agree with TRBD2. The CDR3 is made up of 18 amino acids. CDR1 is SGHRS, CDR2 YFSETQ, per germline. In DNA form, the CDR3 reads TGCGCCAGCAGCTTGGGGCGCCTCGCGGGAGCGAATACCGGGGAGCTGTTTTTT. Translation: CASSLGRLAGANTGELFF. The variable domain in full, with the rest retrieved from reference TRBV5-1 and TRBJ2-2, is KAGVTQTPRYLIKTRGQQVTLSCSPISGHRSVSWYQQTPGQGLQFLFEYFSETQRNKGNFPGRFSGRQFSNSRSEMNVSTLELGDSALYLCASSLGRLAGANTGELFFGEGSRLTVL.

The gene calls are TRBV6-5 and TRBJ2-7; 9 nucleotides match TRBD1. The CDR3 totals 14 residues. In germline, CDR1 is MNHEY, CDR2 SVGAGI. Trimming at V came to 2 bases and at J to 3 bases, leaving 2 bases not matched to a gene. CDR3 amino acids: CASSYAGQGYEQYF. The CDR3 DNA reads TGTGCCAGCAGTTACGCGGGACAGGGCTACGAGCAGTACTTC.

The J gene is TRBJ1-6, the V gene TRBV4-1, with D hard to call. Germline values: CDR1 MGHRA, CDR2 YSYEKL. The CDR3 runs 16 residues. The V and J ends lost 0 bases and 9 bases respectively, with 15 bases between them. This chain's CDR3 is CASSQDLTVLSSPLHF. The CDR3 DNA reads TGCGCCAGCAGCCAAGATCTGACGGTCCTTAGTTCACCCCTCCACTTT.

The chain recombines TRBV30 with TRBJ2-4; D perhaps matches TRBD2 (5 bases). TRBJ2-7 explains the end of the DNA better; the J call may be wrong. Germline CDR1 GTSNPN, CDR2 SVGIG (reference sequence). This CDR3 is 13 amino acids long. This CDR3 is CAWSAALGSEQYF. Written as DNA, the CDR3 is TGTGCCTGGAGTGCCGCACTAGGAAGCGAGCAGTACTTC.

There are a few counts of this clonotype. The genes are TRBV28 and TRBJ1-5, with D uncertain. Germline CDR1 and CDR2: MDHEN and SYDVKM. The CDR3 covers 13 residues. Trimming removed 8 bases from V and 5 bases from J, with 13 bases in between. The CDR3 DNA sequence: TGTGCCAGCGCGGATGGATTATATCAGCCCCAGCATTTT. Amino acids: CASADGLYQPQHF.

The table lists this clonotype with a few counts. The chain is built from TRBV29-1 and TRBJ2-5; D is perhaps TRBD1 or TRBD2 (6 bases each). The germline CDR1 and CDR2 sequences are SQVTM and ANQGSEA. Between the trimmed V and J ends, which lost 4 bases and 3 bases, there was a span of 9 bases. This CDR3 region has 12 residues. The CDR3 DNA follows: TGCAGCGTTGGGGGGGCGGAAGAGACCCAGTACTTC. It yields the protein CSVGGAEETQYF.

This chain connects TRBV13 to TRBJ2-7; TRBD1 agrees at 9 bases. This CDR3 contains 15 residues. Trimming removed 5 bases from V and 4 bases from J; junction bases left unmatched: 9. Looked up from germline, CDR1 is PRHDT and CDR2 is FYEKMQ (reference sequence). CDR3 residues: CASSKTGQGFYEQYF. The DNA of the CDR3 is TGTGCCAGCAGCAAAACGGGACAGGGATTTTACGAGCAGTACTTC.

This clonotype has just one count. V usage is TRBV20-1 and J usage is TRBJ2-1; D is perhaps TRBD2 (6 bases). V lost 4 bases, J lost 6 bases, and 13 bases lay in between. CDR1 DFQATT and CDR2 SNEGSKA come from the germline V gene (reference sequence). The CDR3 covers 13 residues. In nucleotides, the CDR3 is TGCAGTGCTACCCCGGCTAGCGCCAATGAGCAGTTCTTC. As protein: CSATPASANEQFF.

This chain connects TRBV6-1 to TRBJ1-2; no clear D gene. Trimming stripped 2 bases from V and 3 bases from J, with 13 bases between. Looked up from germline, CDR1 is MNHNS and CDR2 is SASEGT. The CDR3 has 15 residues. CDR3 in amino acids: CASSERGRGYYGYTF. CDR3 DNA: TGTGCCAGCAGTGAACGCGGAAGAGGGTACTATGGCTACACCTTC.